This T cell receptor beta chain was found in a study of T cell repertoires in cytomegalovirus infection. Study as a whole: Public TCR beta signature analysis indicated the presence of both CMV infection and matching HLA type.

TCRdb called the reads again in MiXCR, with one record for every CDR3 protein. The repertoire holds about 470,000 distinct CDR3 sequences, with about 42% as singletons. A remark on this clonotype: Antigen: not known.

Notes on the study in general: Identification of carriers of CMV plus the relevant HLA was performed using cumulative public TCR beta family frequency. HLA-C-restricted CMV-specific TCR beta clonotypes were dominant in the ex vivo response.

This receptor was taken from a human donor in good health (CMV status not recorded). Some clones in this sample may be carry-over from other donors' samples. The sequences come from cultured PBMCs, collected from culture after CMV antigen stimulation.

This CDR3 reads CASSLGWRGGGYTF. As DNA, the CDR3 is TGTGCCAGCAGCTTAGGATGGAGGGGGGGGGGCTACACCTTC. This chain links TRBV7-2 with TRBJ1-2; maybe TRBD1 (6 bases). With 1 base removed from V and 8 bases from J, the gap between germline ends came to 14 bases. The CDR3 is 14 residues long. The V gene's germline CDR1 is SGHTA and CDR2 FQGNSA.